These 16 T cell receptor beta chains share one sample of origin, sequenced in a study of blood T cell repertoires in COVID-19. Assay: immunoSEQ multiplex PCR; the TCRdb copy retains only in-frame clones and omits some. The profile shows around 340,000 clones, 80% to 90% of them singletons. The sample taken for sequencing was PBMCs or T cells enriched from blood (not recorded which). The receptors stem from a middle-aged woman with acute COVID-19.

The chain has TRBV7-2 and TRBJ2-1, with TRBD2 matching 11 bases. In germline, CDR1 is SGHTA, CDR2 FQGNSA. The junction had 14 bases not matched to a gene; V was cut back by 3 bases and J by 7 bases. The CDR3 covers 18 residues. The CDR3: CASSFRTLQTSGINEQFF. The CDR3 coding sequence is TGTGCCAGCAGCTTTCGCACCCTCCAGACTAGCGGGATAAATGAGCAGTTCTTC.

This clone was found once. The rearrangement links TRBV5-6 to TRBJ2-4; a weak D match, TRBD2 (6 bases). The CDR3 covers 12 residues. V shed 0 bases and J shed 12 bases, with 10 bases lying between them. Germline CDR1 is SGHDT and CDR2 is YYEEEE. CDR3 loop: CASSLGGTTQYF. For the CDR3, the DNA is TGTGCCAGCAGCTTGGGCGGGACGACTCAGTACTTC.

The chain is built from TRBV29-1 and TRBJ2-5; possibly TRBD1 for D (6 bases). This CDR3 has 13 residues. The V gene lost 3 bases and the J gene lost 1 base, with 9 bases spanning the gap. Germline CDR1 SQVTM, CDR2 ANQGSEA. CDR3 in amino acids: CSVDLRGQETQYF. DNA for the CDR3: TGCAGCGTTGATCTCAGGGGCCAAGAGACCCAGTACTTC. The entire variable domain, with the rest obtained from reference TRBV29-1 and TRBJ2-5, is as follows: SAVISQKPSRDICQRGTSLTIQCQVDSQVTMMFWYRQQPGQSLTLIATANQGSEATYESGFVIDKFPISRPNLTFSTLTVSNMSPEDSSIYLCSVDLRGQETQYFGPGTRLLVL.

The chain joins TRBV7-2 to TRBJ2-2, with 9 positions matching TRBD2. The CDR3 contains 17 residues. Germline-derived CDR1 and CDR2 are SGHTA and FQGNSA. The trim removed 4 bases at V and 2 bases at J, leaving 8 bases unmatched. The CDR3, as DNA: TGTGCCAGCAGCTACCAGACTAGCGGAGTCAACACCGGGGAGCTGTTTTTT. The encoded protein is CASSYQTSGVNTGELFF.

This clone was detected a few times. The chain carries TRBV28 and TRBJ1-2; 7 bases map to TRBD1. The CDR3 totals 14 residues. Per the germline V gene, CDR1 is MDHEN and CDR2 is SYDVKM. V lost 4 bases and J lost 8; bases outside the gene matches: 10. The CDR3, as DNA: TGTGCCAGCAGTTCCGGACAGGCTACGACGGGCTACACCTTC. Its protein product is CASSSGQATTGYTF.

CDR3 coding DNA: TGTGCCAGCAGTGAAAGCGGGGCCTTTAGCAATCAGCCCCAGCATTTT. Translation gives CASSESGAFSNQPQHF. This chain links TRBV6-1 with TRBJ1-5, with a weak D call TRBD1 (5 bases). The germline V and J ends were trimmed by 2 bases and 0 bases, with 11 bases remaining between them. The CDR3 has 16 amino acids. Germline CDR1 reads MNHNS; CDR2 reads SASEGT.

For the CDR3, the DNA is TGCGCCAGCAGCTTGAGGACTAGCGGGACCGGGAGCGAGCAGTACTTC. Encoded protein: CASSLRTSGTGSEQYF. The genes are TRBV5-1 and TRBJ2-7, with 12 bases lining up with TRBD2. The CDR3 is 16 residues long. Per germline, CDR1 SGHRS and CDR2 YFSETQ. After removal of 1 base from V and 6 bases from J, the junction contained 8 bases not matched to a gene. The variable domain in full, completed from reference TRBV5-1 and TRBJ2-7, reads KAGVTQTPRYLIKTRGQQVTLSCSPISGHRSVSWYQQTPGQGLQFLFEYFSETQRNKGNFPGRFSGRQFSNSRSEMNVSTLELGDSALYLCASSLRTSGTGSEQYFGPGTRLTVT.

The CDR3 DNA reads as TGTGCCAGCTCACCAGCACAGAAGAACACTGAAGCTTTCTTT. Its translation is CASSPAQKNTEAFF. This rearrangement joins TRBV18 to TRBJ1-1, with no clear D. The germline V gene has CDR1 KGHSH and CDR2 LQKENI. The V gene lost 2 bases and the J gene lost 1 base, with 8 bases spanning the gap. The CDR3 consists of 14 residues.

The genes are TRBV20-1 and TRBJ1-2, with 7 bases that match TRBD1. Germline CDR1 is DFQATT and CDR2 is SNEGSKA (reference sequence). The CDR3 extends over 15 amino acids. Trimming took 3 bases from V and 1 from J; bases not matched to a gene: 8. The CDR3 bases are TGCAGTGCTAGTAAAGGACAGGTTTTTAACTATGGCTACACCTTC. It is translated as CSASKGQVFNYGYTF.

The CDR3 protein is CASSPDAGETYGYTF. The CDR3 DNA follows: TGTGCCAGCAGCCCCGATGCGGGGGAGACCTATGGCTACACCTTC. The chain carries TRBV5-6 and TRBJ1-2, with D possibly matching TRBD1 (5 bases). Germline V lookup: CDR1 SGHDT, CDR2 YYEEEE. CDR3 length: 15 amino acids. V lost 4 bases, J lost 4 bases, and 17 bases lay in between.

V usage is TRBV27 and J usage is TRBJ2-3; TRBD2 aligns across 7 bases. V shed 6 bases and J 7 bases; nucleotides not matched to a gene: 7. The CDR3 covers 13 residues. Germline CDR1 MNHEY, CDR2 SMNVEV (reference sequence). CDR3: CASRGTTQNTQYF. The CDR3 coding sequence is TGTGCCAGCAGGGGGACTACACAGAATACGCAGTATTTT.

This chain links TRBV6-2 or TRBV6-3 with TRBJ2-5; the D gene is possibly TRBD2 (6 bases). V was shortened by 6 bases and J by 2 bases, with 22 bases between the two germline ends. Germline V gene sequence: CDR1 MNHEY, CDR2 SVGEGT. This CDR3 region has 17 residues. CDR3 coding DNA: TGTGCCAGCAGCTCGGGACTTCCTCACGACCTACAAGAGACCCAGTACTTC. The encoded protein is CASSSGLPHDLQETQYF.

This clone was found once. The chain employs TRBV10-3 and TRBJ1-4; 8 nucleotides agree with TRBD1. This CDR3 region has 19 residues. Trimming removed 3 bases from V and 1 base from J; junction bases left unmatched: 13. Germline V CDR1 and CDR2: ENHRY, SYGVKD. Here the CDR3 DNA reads TGTGCCATCAGTGACCCTCCCGGGCAGGGGGCTATAACTAATGAAAAACTGTTTTTT. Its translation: CAISDPPGQGAITNEKLFF.

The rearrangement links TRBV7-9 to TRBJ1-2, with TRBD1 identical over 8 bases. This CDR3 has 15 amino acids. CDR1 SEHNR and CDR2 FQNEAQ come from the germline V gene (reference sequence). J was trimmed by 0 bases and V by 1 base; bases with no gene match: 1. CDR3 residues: CASSLGQGPNYGYTF. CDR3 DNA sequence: TGTGCCAGCAGCTTAGGACAGGGGCCTAACTATGGCTACACCTTC.

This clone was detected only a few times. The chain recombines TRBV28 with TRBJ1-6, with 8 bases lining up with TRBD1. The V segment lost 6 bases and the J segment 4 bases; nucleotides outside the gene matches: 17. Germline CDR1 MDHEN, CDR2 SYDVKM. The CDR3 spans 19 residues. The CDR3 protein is CASRDGERTGIIYNSPLHF. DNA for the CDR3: TGTGCCAGCAGGGACGGGGAAAGGACAGGGATCATATATAATTCACCCCTCCACTTT.

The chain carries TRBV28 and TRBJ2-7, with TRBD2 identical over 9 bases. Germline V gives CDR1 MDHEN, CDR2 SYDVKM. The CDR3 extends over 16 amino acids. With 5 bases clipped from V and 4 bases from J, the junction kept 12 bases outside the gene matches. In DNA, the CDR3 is TGTGCCAGCAGTACCTCTAGCGGGGATCGGCGGTACGAGCAGTACTTC. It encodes CASSTSSGDRRYEQYF.